The rows below give T cell receptor beta chains drawn from one sample of a study of T cells in Graves' hyperthyroidism and ophthalmopathy. A single record per CDR3 protein comes from TCRdb applying MiXCR to the multiplex PCR reads. The sample carries a few hundred thousand distinct CDR3 sequences, about 43% recorded once. The sequencing input was peripheral blood or thyroid tissue (not recorded which). Source of these receptors: an adult woman with Graves' disease, either hyperthyroidism or ophthalmopathy (not recorded which). The CDR3 runs from the conserved cysteine through the conserved F or W. D genes are given only for firm matches. Size is omitted from some rows. Given values are once, few, many or a class for expanded clones.

CDR3nt,CDR3aa,j_gene,abundance,d_gene,v_gene
TGTGCCATCATGCCGGGACAGGGTAGGAGCTCCTACGAGCAGTACTTC,CAIMPGQGRSSYEQYF,TRBJ2-7,-,TRBD1,TRBV10-3
TGTGCCAGCAGCTTAGCCACGGGAGTATATGGCTACACCTTC,CASSLATGVYGYTF,TRBJ1-2,few,-,TRBV7-2
TGTGCCAGCAGCTCTTACCGGGACAGTTTTCAAGAGACCCAGTACTTC,CASSSYRDSFQETQYF,TRBJ2-5,-,TRBD1,TRBV7-9
TGCGCCAGCAGCTTTGCTGACGACGGTAGTTCACCCCTCCACTTT,CASSFADDGSSPLHF,TRBJ1-6,-,-,TRBV5-1
TGTGCCAGCAGCCAAGATACGGGGGAGTCTCGTTACGAGCAGTACTTC,CASSQDTGESRYEQYF,TRBJ2-7,-,-,TRBV7-6
TGCAGTGCTAGAGATCGACTAGCGGGCAACACCGGGGAGCTGTTTTTT,CSARDRLAGNTGELFF,TRBJ2-2,many,TRBD2,TRBV20-1
TGCAGTGCTAGAGGCAGGGTCACCGGGGAGCTGTTTTTT,CSARGRVTGELFF,TRBJ2-2,-,-,TRBV20-1
TGCAGTGCTAGACTGGGTTCCACTGAAGCTTTCTTT,CSARLGSTEAFF,TRBJ1-1,-,-,TRBV20-1
TGTGCCAGCAGTTCCATGCGAGGAGACAGGAACACCGGGGAGCTGTTTTTT,CASSSMRGDRNTGELFF,TRBJ2-2,-,-,TRBV28
TGCGCCAGCAGCTTTGATCTAGCGGGACCCTACGAGCAGTACTTC,CASSFDLAGPYEQYF,TRBJ2-7,many,TRBD2,TRBV5-1
TGTGCCAGCAGTGAGCTCTTGAACCAGGGTTACGAGCAGTACTTC,CASSELLNQGYEQYF,TRBJ2-7,many,-,TRBV2
TGTGCCAGCAGCTTGGGGGTGATCTATGGCTACACCTTC,CASSLGVIYGYTF,TRBJ1-2,-,-,TRBV5-4
TGCAGCGTTGAAGAATGGGGAGGGAACACTGAAGCTTTCTTT,CSVEEWGGNTEAFF,TRBJ1-1,-,-,TRBV29-1
TGCGCCAGCAGCCAAGTTAGGGGAGAGGGTCGGACTGAAGCTTTCTTT,CASSQVRGEGRTEAFF,TRBJ1-1,many,-,TRBV4-1
TGTGCCAGCAGCGACCAGGGGGCTGGTCAGCCCCAGCATTTT,CASSDQGAGQPQHF,TRBJ1-5,many,TRBD1,TRBV2